This is a list of T cell receptor beta chains from one sample in a study of OX40 agonist ivuxolimab in advanced cancers. The assay was immunoSEQ multiplex PCR, and TCRdb's table has in-frame clones only and misses some. The profile shows just over 50,000 clones, more than 70% of them singletons. The starting material was CD4+ or CD8+ T cells sorted from blood, obtained in a trial of the OX40 agonist ivuxolimab. Receptors were obtained from an adult with an advanced solid tumor such as melanoma, head and neck, liver or kidney cancer. Each CDR3 is given with its conserved first and last residue. D genes are given only for firm matches. The size entry is marked missing in some rows and otherwise reads once, few, many or a size class.

. . TRBJ1-4 TRBV7-2 CASSSQGFEKLFF TGTGCCAGCAGCTCTCAGGGTTTTGAAAAACTGTTTTTT
. . TRBJ1-1 TRBV7-3 CASSLMMNTEAFF TGTGCCAGCAGCTTAATGATGAACACTGAAGCTTTCTTT
. . TRBJ2-7 TRBV13 CASSWARGGEQYF TGTGCCAGCAGCTGGGCAAGGGGCGGCGAGCAGTACTTC
. . TRBJ1-3 TRBV10-3 CAISGRDKAGNTIYF TGTGCCATCAGTGGGCGGGACAAGGCTGGAAACACCATATATTTT
. . TRBJ1-1 TRBV10-3 CAISESGKGVEAFF TGTGCCATCAGTGAGTCAGGGAAGGGCGTAGAAGCTTTCTTT
. . TRBJ2-1 TRBV7-8 CASSPDSPSYNEQFF TGTGCCAGCAGCCCAGACTCTCCCTCCTACAATGAGCAGTTCTTC
. . TRBJ2-3 TRBV25-1 CASINVDTQYF TGTGCCAGCATTAACGTGGATACGCAGTATTTT
TRBD2 once TRBJ2-5 TRBV2 CASSPSGGTRGTQYF TGTGCCAGCAGTCCTAGCGGGGGGACCAGAGGGACCCAGTACTTC
TRBD1 . TRBJ2-2 TRBV7-9 CASIHRGQETGELFF TGTGCCAGCATCCACAGGGGGCAGGAAACCGGGGAGCTGTTTTTT
. . TRBJ1-1 TRBV19 CASSSRENTEAFF TGTGCCAGTAGTAGCAGGGAGAACACTGAAGCTTTCTTT
. . TRBJ1-2 TRBV9 CASSVDAGRGVGYTF TGTGCCAGCAGCGTAGATGCCGGCAGGGGTGTTGGCTACACCTTC
. . TRBJ2-1 TRBV11-2 CASSLDRINNEQFF TGTGCCAGCAGCTTAGACAGGATTAACAATGAGCAGTTCTTC
. . TRBJ2-3 TRBV18 CASSPPFSTDTQYF TGTGCCAGCTCACCACCATTTAGCACAGATACGCAGTATTTT
. once TRBJ2-2 TRBV21-1 CASCGTSGRRAGELFF TGTGCCAGCTGCGGGACTAGCGGGAGGAGGGCCGGGGAGCTGTTTTTT
TRBD1 once TRBJ1-3 TRBV10-3 CAISDPGRTGGADTIYF TGTGCCATCAGTGACCCGGGGAGGACAGGGGGCGCGGACACCATATATTTT
TRBD1 . TRBJ1-4 TRBV28 CASKGQDREKLFF TGTGCCAGTAAGGGACAGGATCGCGAAAAACTGTTTTTT
TRBD1 . TRBJ2-7 TRBV28 CASGTGPYEQYF TGTGCCTCAGGGACAGGTCCCTACGAGCAGTACTTC
. . TRBJ2-1 TRBV5-5 CASSLGTLSYNEQFF TGTGCCAGCAGCTTGGGGACGTTATCCTACAATGAGCAGTTCTTC
TRBD1 . TRBJ1-1 TRBV10-3 CAISDSTGGTEAFF TGTGCCATCAGTGACTCGACAGGGGGCACTGAAGCTTTCTTT
. . TRBJ2-5 TRBV6-1 CAAGRGETQYF TGTGCCGCTGGAAGGGGAGAGACCCAGTACTTC
. once TRBJ2-5 TRBV5-6 CASSQTQGQETQYF TGTGCCAGCAGCCAGACACAGGGACAAGAGACCCAGTACTTC
TRBD2 . TRBJ2-1 TRBV2 CASSVPLAGAYDEQFF TGTGCCAGCAGCGTACCACTAGCGGGAGCTTATGATGAGCAGTTCTTC
. . TRBJ2-2 TRBV5-5 CASSLTGEDTGELFF TGTGCCAGCAGCTTAACCGGGGAGGACACCGGGGAGCTGTTTTTT
. . TRBJ2-1 TRBV30 CAWVRGGGAIYEQFF TGTGCCTGGGTTCGTGGAGGGGGGGCCATCTATGAGCAGTTCTTC
. . TRBJ2-7 TRBV27 CASSLLRHNSYEQYF TGTGCCAGCAGTTTACTAAGGCATAACTCCTACGAGCAGTACTTC
. . TRBJ1-2 TRBV5-4 CASSLRGAGGYTF TGTGCCAGCAGCTTGAGAGGGGCGGGTGGCTACACCTTC
TRBD1 . TRBJ2-5 TRBV19 CASSDTGTGSETQYF TGTGCCAGTAGCGATACCGGGACAGGGAGTGAGACCCAGTACTTC
. . TRBJ1-1 TRBV6-1 CASRGSSSTEAFF TGTGCCAGCAGGGGGTCAAGTTCCACTGAAGCTTTCTTT
TRBD1 . TRBJ1-6 TRBV6-5 CASTSGQVVRSPLHF TGTGCCAGCACCTCCGGACAGGTTGTACGATCACCCCTCCACTTT
. . TRBJ2-1 TRBV6-5 CASSYRPIQGNEQFF TGTGCCAGCAGTTACCGCCCAATACAGGGCAATGAGCAGTTCTTC
. . TRBJ1-1 TRBV27 CASSPELGSFTEAFF TGTGCCAGCAGTCCCGAGTTGGGGTCCTTCACTGAAGCTTTCTTT
. . TRBJ2-3 TRBV11-1 CASSLAVSTDTQYF TGTGCCAGCAGCTTAGCGGTTAGCACAGATACGCAGTATTTT
TRBD1 once TRBJ1-1 TRBV6-6 CASSRQGGEAFF TGTGCCAGCAGTAGACAGGGGGGTGAAGCTTTCTTT
. once TRBJ2-5 TRBV9 CASSVLGLGETQYF TGTGCCAGCAGCGTACTGGGGCTCGGAGAGACCCAGTACTTC
. . TRBJ1-1 TRBV7-3 CASSFRYTEAFF TGTGCCAGCAGCTTTAGGTACACTGAAGCTTTCTTT
TRBD1 . TRBJ2-4 TRBV11-2 CASSHLQGAENIQYF TGTGCCAGCAGCCACCTACAGGGGGCGGAAAACATTCAGTACTTC
. once TRBJ2-7 TRBV6-5 CASSYFSAYEQYF TGTGCCAGCAGTTACTTCAGCGCCTACGAGCAGTACTTC
. . TRBJ1-1 TRBV19 CASRPTSGPLNTEAFF TGTGCCAGTAGACCGACGTCGGGACCCTTGAACACTGAAGCTTTCTTT
TRBD1 . TRBJ1-5 TRBV6-5 CASKPGQGSQPQHF TGTGCCAGCAAACCGGGACAGGGGAGCCAGCCCCAGCATTTT
. . TRBJ1-1 TRBV7-2 CASSLIFGGGSTEAFF TGTGCCAGCAGTCTTATTTTCGGGGGCGGTTCCACTGAAGCTTTCTTT